This T cell receptor (beta chain) appears in the sequencing data of a study of T cells after yellow fever vaccination. Study-wide findings and caveats: Relatively few clonotypes were ones that appeared in both CD4 and CD8 compartments. Boosting was followed by the reappearance of most primary-vaccination clones (just under 97% CD4, about 90% CD8).

Turning to this clonotype: What it recognizes is unknown.

Deletions cut 3 bases from V and 3 bases from J, with 12 bases between. This CDR3 comprises 14 residues. It was through 5'RACE template switching that TCR cDNA was made, with a universal primer site and UMIs added. TCRdb reprocessed the 5' RACE reads with MiXCR, giving one entry per CDR3 protein. The repertoire consists of some 500,000 distinct CDR3 sequences, with less than 15% occurring once and the leading ten covering about an eighth. The sample here was PBMCs, taken on the day of the yellow fever booster vaccination. The sequence came from a young man who received the YFV17D yellow fever vaccine. The chain is built from TRBV23-1 and TRBJ2-7; D may be TRBD1 or TRBD2 (6 bases each). TRBV23-1 is labeled an ORF, and its function is uncertain. CDR3 bases: TGCGCCAGCAGTCATCAGGGGAGGATCTACGAGCAGTACTTC. Its translation is CASSHQGRIYEQYF.